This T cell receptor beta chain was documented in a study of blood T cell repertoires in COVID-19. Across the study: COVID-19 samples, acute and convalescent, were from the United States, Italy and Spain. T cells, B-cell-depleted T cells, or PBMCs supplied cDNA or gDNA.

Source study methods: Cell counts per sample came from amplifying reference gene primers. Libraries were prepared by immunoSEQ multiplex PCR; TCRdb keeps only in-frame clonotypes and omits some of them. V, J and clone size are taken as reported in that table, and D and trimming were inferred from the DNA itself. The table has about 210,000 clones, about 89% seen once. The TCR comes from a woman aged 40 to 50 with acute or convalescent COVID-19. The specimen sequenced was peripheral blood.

For the CDR3, the DNA is TGTGCCACCAGTGATTTCGGACAGGGTCGGGGTAATGAGCAGTTCTTC. Protein: CATSDFGQGRGNEQFF. The J gene is TRBJ2-1, the V gene TRBV24-1; the match to TRBD1 covers 8 bases. V was clipped by 1 base and J by 7 bases; unmatched bases: 8. CDR1 is KGHDR, CDR2 SFDVKD, per germline. This CDR3 comprises 16 residues.